A selection of T cell receptor beta chains follows, all from one sample in a study of OX40 agonist ivuxolimab in advanced cancers. Profiled with immunoSEQ multiplex PCR; TCRdb holds only in-frame clones, not every one. The profile shows more than 60,000 clones, 85% of them singletons. The sample was CD4+ or CD8+ T cells sorted from blood, taken in a trial of the OX40 agonist ivuxolimab. The receptors were gathered from an adult with an advanced solid tumor such as melanoma, head and neck, liver or kidney cancer. The CDR3 runs from the conserved cysteine through the conserved F or W. The order of the fields is D gene, clone size, J gene, V gene, CDR3 protein, CDR3 DNA. D genes are given only for firm matches. Size is omitted from some rows. Given values are once, few, many or a class for expanded clones.

. | . | TRBJ2-3 | TRBV7-8 | CASSLALPDTQYF | TGTGCCAGCAGCTTAGCCCTTCCCGATACGCAGTATTTT
. | . | TRBJ1-1 | TRBV5-4 | CASSRPDSAEAFF | TGTGCCAGCAGCCGACCGGACAGCGCTGAAGCTTTCTTT
. | . | TRBJ2-5 | TRBV9 | CASSGPAEETQYF | TGTGCCAGCAGCGGGCCAGCTGAAGAGACCCAGTACTTC
. | . | TRBJ2-7 | TRBV6-1 | CASSRDIQEQYF | TGTGCCAGCAGTCGGGACATTCAGGAGCAGTACTTC
TRBD2 | . | TRBJ2-1 | TRBV9 | CASSVVAGGLGEQFF | TGTGCCAGCAGCGTCGTAGCGGGAGGGCTGGGGGAGCAGTTCTTC
. | . | TRBJ1-2 | TRBV2 | CASSDKLGGYTF | TGTGCCAGCAGTGACAAGCTAGGCGGCTACACCTTC
TRBD1 | . | TRBJ1-6 | TRBV5-6 | CASSPGQNSPLHF | TGTGCCAGCAGCCCGGGACAGAATTCACCCCTCCACTTT
TRBD1 | . | TRBJ2-6 | TRBV5-1 | CASRNRGPLTYGANVLTF | TGCGCCAGCAGGAACAGGGGGCCCTTGACGTACGGGGCCAACGTCCTGACTTTC
. | . | TRBJ2-4 | TRBV14 | CASSPGTGNIQYF | TGTGCCAGCAGCCCAGGGACGGGTAACATTCAGTACTTC
. | once | TRBJ2-1 | TRBV2 | CASSRMGVTYNEQFF | TGTGCCAGCAGTCGGATGGGGGTAACCTACAATGAGCAGTTCTTC
TRBD2 | . | TRBJ2-7 | TRBV6-5 | CASSSASGYEQYF | TGTGCCAGCAGTTCGGCTAGCGGCTACGAGCAGTACTTC
. | . | TRBJ2-5 | TRBV6-1 | CATYLYQQYF | TGTGCCACATACTTGTACCAGCAGTACTTC
TRBD1 | . | TRBJ2-7 | TRBV5-4 | CASSSPGQGTYEQYF | TGTGCCAGCAGCTCTCCGGGACAGGGGACCTACGAGCAGTACTTC
. | . | TRBJ1-1 | TRBV9 | CASSPDGLYEAFF | TGTGCCAGCAGCCCCGACGGCCTATACGAAGCTTTCTTT
. | . | TRBJ2-5 | TRBV5-6 | CASSLAFRQTQETQYF | TGTGCCAGCAGCTTGGCCTTTAGACAAACCCAAGAGACCCAGTACTTC
TRBD1 | . | TRBJ1-1 | TRBV6-5 | CASSRTGSTEAFF | TGTGCCAGCAGTCGGACAGGGAGCACTGAAGCTTTCTTT
. | . | TRBJ2-5 | TRBV9 | CASSVGQEQETQYF | TGTGCCAGCAGCGTCGGGCAGGAGCAAGAGACCCAGTACTTC
. | once | TRBJ2-7 | TRBV6-8 | CASRDGTSSIQYEQYF | TGTGCCAGCAGAGACGGGACTTCGTCCATTCAATACGAGCAGTACTTC
. | . | TRBJ1-5 | TRBV7-9 | CASSFGYPGRQNQPQHF | TGTGCCAGCAGCTTTGGTTATCCCGGACGGCAAAATCAGCCCCAGCATTTT
. | . | TRBJ2-1 | TRBV9 | CASSVAQQPYNEQFF | TGTGCCAGCAGCGTCGCACAACAACCCTACAATGAGCAGTTCTTC
TRBD1 | . | TRBJ2-5 | TRBV2 | CASKTGGLFQETQYF | TGTGCCAGTAAGACAGGGGGTCTTTTCCAAGAGACCCAGTACTTC
. | . | TRBJ2-3 | TRBV5-6 | CASSGAGADTQYF | TGTGCCAGCAGCGGGGCAGGGGCAGATACGCAGTATTTT
. | . | TRBJ1-5 | TRBV19 | CASSIEGIGQPQHF | TGTGCCAGTAGTATAGAAGGGATTGGACAGCCCCAGCATTTT
. | once | TRBJ1-1 | TRBV11-2 | CASSPDRGGEAFF | TGTGCCAGCAGCCCCGACCGCGGAGGTGAAGCTTTCTTT
TRBD1 | . | TRBJ1-5 | TRBV9 | CASSVGGQGANQPQHF | TGTGCCAGCAGCGTAGGGGGACAGGGGGCCAATCAGCCCCAGCATTTT